The 19 T cell receptor beta chains reported below all come from one sample, sequenced in a study of read filtering for tumor transcriptome and immune sequencing. The library was built from about 370 ng RNA with molecular barcoded adaptors for alpha/delta and beta/gamma chains. TCRdb fed the reads into MiXCR, producing one record per CDR3 protein. The data contain 5,000 to 7,000 distinct CDR3 sequences, about 20% of them singletons. The sequenced material came from a population of CD138-negative cells sorted from bone marrow. The receptors here all came from a donor at least 40 years old with multiple myeloma.

This clonotype was seen ten or more times. The rearrangement joins TRBV10-3 to TRBJ1-1; D is unclear. This CDR3 spans 11 amino acids. Germline V gene sequence: CDR1 ENHRY, CDR2 SYGVKD. With 6 bases removed from V and 1 base from J, the gap between germline ends came to 3 bases. Here the CDR3 reads CAIRENTEAFF. For the CDR3, the DNA is TGTGCCATCAGGGAGAACACTGAAGCTTTCTTT.

The chain employs TRBV4-3 and TRBJ2-1; the match to TRBD2 covers 7 bases. Germline loops: CDR1 LGHNA, CDR2 YSLEER. J gave up 7 bases and V 5 bases, and 11 bases lay outside the gene matches. This CDR3 has 15 amino acids. CDR3 coding DNA: TGCGCCAGCAGCTACGGACTAACGGGAGGTAATGAGCAGTTCTTC. Amino acid sequence: CASSYGLTGGNEQFF.

This clonotype was observed a few times. The CDR3 loop is CASSSLRERGEQFF. The CDR3 DNA follows: TGTGCCAGCAGCTCTCTACGGGAGCGCGGTGAGCAGTTCTTC. The chain has TRBV7-8 and TRBJ2-1; tentatively, D is TRBD2 (6 bases). The CDR3 consists of 14 residues. Germline-derived CDR1 and CDR2 are SGHVS and FQNEAQ. Between the trimmed V and J ends, which lost 4 bases and 9 bases, there was a span of 16 bases. The full variable domain, its missing parts supplied by reference TRBV7-8 and TRBJ2-1, is GAGVSQSPRYKVAKRGQDVALRCDPISGHVSLFWYQQALGQGPEFLTYFQNEAQLDKSGLPSDRFFAERPEGSVSTLKIQRTQQEDSAVYLCASSSLRERGEQFFGPGTRLTVL.

This clonotype was seen repeatedly, ten times or more. J is TRBJ1-1 and V is TRBV20-1, with a weak D call TRBD1 (6 bases). V lost 0 bases and J lost 5, with 13 bases in between. This CDR3 region has 14 residues. Germline V gene sequence: CDR1 DFQATT, CDR2 SNEGSKA (reference sequence). The CDR3: CSARDQRGATEAFF. CDR3 bases: TGCAGTGCTAGAGATCAACGGGGGGCTACTGAAGCTTTCTTT.

This clonotype was seen a handful of times. A read error may explain this, as a much larger clone is one base away. The chain uses TRBV20-1 and TRBJ1-2; TRBD1 is a possible D gene (6 bases). This CDR3 comprises 15 residues. Germline V gives CDR1 DFQATT, CDR2 SNEGSKA (reference sequence). V was clipped by 5 bases and J by 6 bases, with 22 bases between them. This CDR3 reads CSAVGLGQQSHGYTF. In nucleotides, the CDR3 is TGCAGTGCTGTCGGACTGGGACAACAAAGCCATGGCTACACCTTC.

This clonotype occurred many times. The chain employs TRBV7-2 and TRBJ2-3, with no clear D. Germline V lookup: CDR1 SGHTA, CDR2 FQGNSA. The CDR3 length is 13 residues. V was trimmed by 8 bases and J by 2 bases, leaving 11 bases between them. Written as DNA, the CDR3 is TGTGCCAGCGGGCCCGAGTACACAGATACGCAGTATTTT. As protein: CASGPEYTDTQYF. Drawing the rest from reference TRBV7-2 and TRBJ2-3, the complete variable domain is GAGVSQSPSNKVTEKGKDVELRCDPISGHTALYWYRQSLGQGLEFLIYFQGNSAPDKSGLPSDRFSAERTGGSVSTLTIQRTQQEDSAVYLCASGPEYTDTQYFGPGTRLTVL.

This clonotype was counted ten times or more. This chain connects TRBV29-1 to TRBJ1-5, with a tentative D call TRBD1 (5 bases). Germline V gene sequence: CDR1 SQVTM, CDR2 ANQGSEA. The CDR3 loop spans 13 amino acids. V was clipped by 6 bases and J by 4 bases, with 13 bases between them. CDR3 protein: CSVQGEWNQPQHF. The CDR3 DNA reads as TGCAGCGTGCAGGGTGAGTGGAATCAGCCCCAGCATTTT.

In its sample, this clonotype is medium-sized. The gene calls are TRBV3-2 and TRBJ2-5. TRBV3-2 is flagged as a pseudogene. The CDR3 has 13 amino acids. CDR3 loop: CASSQEDQETQYF. DNA for the CDR3: TGTGCCAGCAGCCAAGAGGACCAAGAGACCCAGTACTTC.

Of note for this clonotype: Relative to the germline gene, one junction end is altered; a read error may explain this. V and J are TRBV3-1 and TRBJ2-1; 10 bases agree with TRBD2. CDR3 length: 17 residues. Germline assignment: CDR1 LGHDT and CDR2 YNNKEL (reference sequence). The CDR3 DNA sequence: TGTGCCAGCAGCCGAGTTAGCGGGGGGCCATTCACGGATGAGCAGCTCTTC. The encoded protein is CASSRVSGGPFTDEQLF.

The table lists this clonotype with many counts. V is TRBV7-2 and J is TRBJ2-3, with 10 bases lining up with TRBD2. The germline V gene has CDR1 SGHTA and CDR2 FQGNSA. V was clipped by 5 bases and J by 2 bases; unmatched bases: 10. The CDR3 is 17 amino acids. As DNA, the CDR3 is TGTGCCAGCAGCCCGCCCGGGACTAGCGCCTTCACAGATACGCAGTATTTT. Its translation is CASSPPGTSAFTDTQYF.

This clonotype is medium-sized by share. The J gene is TRBJ2-7, the V gene TRBV6-2 or TRBV6-3; 8 bases line up with TRBD2. Per germline, CDR1 MNHEY and CDR2 SVGEGT. This CDR3 contains 15 residues. V lost 5 bases and J lost 3; bases outside the gene matches: 9. The CDR3 protein is CASSRNEAGVYEQYF. In DNA, the CDR3 is TGTGCCAGCAGTAGAAACGAAGCGGGAGTCTACGAGCAGTACTTC.

This clonotype was counted ten times or more. The V call is TRBV5-1, the J call TRBJ2-1; possible D gene TRBD2, 6 bases. V lost 3 bases, J lost 1 base, and 11 bases lay in between. The CDR3 length is 15 residues. The germline CDR1 and CDR2 sequences are SGHRS and YFSETQ. The CDR3 sequence is CASSSRAGSYNEQFF. CDR3 nucleotides: TGCGCCAGCAGCTCTCGCGCGGGATCCTACAATGAGCAGTTCTTC.

This clonotype was found a few times. CDR3 sequence: CASSSPTGATTEAFF. CDR3 nucleotides: TGTGCCAGCAGCTCCCCGACAGGGGCGACGACTGAAGCTTTCTTT. This chain uses TRBV7-9 with TRBJ1-1; 8 nucleotides match TRBD1. The CDR3 runs to 15 residues. Trimming took 4 bases from V and 5 from J; bases not matched to a gene: 9. The germline V gene has CDR1 SEHNR and CDR2 FQNEAQ (reference sequence).

Details on this clonotype: This may stem from a read error, because a much larger clone lies one nucleotide away. J is TRBJ2-3 and V is TRBV2; 10 bases are shared with TRBD2. V lost 6 bases, J lost 10 bases, and 13 bases stayed unmatched. Germline CDR1 is SNHLY and CDR2 is FYNNEI. The CDR3 sequence is 15 residues long. For the CDR3, the DNA is TGTGCCAGCAGACTTGGACTAGCGGAAGCGGATGCGCAGTATTTT. Amino acid sequence: CASRLGLAEADAQYF.

Points on this clonotype: A single base separates this from a much larger clone, so it may be a read error. This CDR3 is missing its conserved last phenylalanine or tryptophan, likely due to a read error. It is unclear where the CDR3 begins or ends on the DNA, so no DNA is shown, and the CDR3 is as TCRdb lists it. CDR3 residues: CAWDSSSYERYL. J is TRBJ2-7 and V is TRBV30. The CDR3 length equals 12 residues, ends included. The germline gives CDR1 GTSNPN, CDR2 SVGIG (reference sequence).

The chain is built from TRBV5-6 and TRBJ2-1, with D possibly matching TRBD1 (7 bases). V was clipped by 10 bases and J by 2 bases, with 19 bases between them. The V gene's germline CDR1 is SGHDT and CDR2 YYEEEE. This CDR3 is built from 15 residues. The CDR3: CALRRGTATYNEQFF. The DNA for the CDR3 is TGTGCCCTCAGACGGGGGACAGCTACCTACAATGAGCAGTTCTTC.

This clonotype was observed a few times. A far larger clone is one base from this, pointing to a likely read error. The chain combines TRBV2 with TRBJ1-4; perhaps TRBD2 as D (6 bases). The DNA end is more similar to TRBJ2-3, so the J call may be wrong. The CDR3 length is 16 residues. CDR1 is SNHLY and CDR2 is FYNNEI in the germline V gene. The CDR3 DNA is TGTGCCAGCAGTGAAGTTACGGGAGTGGGCACAGATGCGCAGTATTTT. Translation gives CASSEVTGVGTDAQYF.

This clonotype has at least ten counts. The V call is TRBV15, the J call TRBJ1-1, with D tentatively TRBD1 (6 bases). The germline V gene has CDR1 LNHNV and CDR2 YYDKDF (reference sequence). Trimming removed 4 bases from V and 4 bases from J, with 10 bases in between. CDR3 length: 13 residues. CDR3 sequence reads: CATSKGGGTEAFF. CDR3 coding DNA: TGTGCCACCAGCAAAGGGGGGGGCACTGAAGCTTTCTTT.

This clonotype came up many times. The V and J genes are TRBV4-2 and TRBJ2-3; 7 bases are a match to TRBD1. Germline V lookup: CDR1 LGHNA, CDR2 YNFKEQ. J was trimmed by 4 bases and V by 3 bases; bases with no gene match: 13. CDR3 length equals 17 residues. CDR3 residues: CASSQPRDRPKADTQYF. The CDR3 region has the DNA TGTGCCAGCAGCCAGCCCCGGGACAGACCTAAGGCAGATACGCAGTATTTT.